This section outlines one T cell receptor beta chain sequence together with its context. The data belong to a study of blood T cell repertoires in COVID-19. Study background: Acute and convalescent COVID-19 specimens originated in the United States, Italy and Spain.

V dropped 0 bases and J dropped 3 bases, with 9 bases sitting between them. Germline CDR1 KGHSH, CDR2 LQKENI. The CDR3 is 14 residues long. Authors' data handling: Counts of nucleated cells, estimated from reference gene primer amplification, were obtained. Here immunoSEQ multiplex PCR was the method, and the copy in TCRdb shows in-frame clones only, minus some. D and trimming come from the DNA, and the V and J calls and clone size come from that table. The sample lists about 250,000 clones, 85% to 90% seen once, with about 0.8% in the top ten. This sequence was found in a man aged 25 to 45 with acute or convalescent COVID-19. What was sequenced was peripheral blood. The J gene is TRBJ2-7, the V gene TRBV18, with D maybe TRBD1 (6 bases). CDR3 nucleotide sequence: TGTGCCAGCTCACCACCAGGACAGTACTACGAGCAGTACTTC. Translating gives CASSPPGQYYEQYF.